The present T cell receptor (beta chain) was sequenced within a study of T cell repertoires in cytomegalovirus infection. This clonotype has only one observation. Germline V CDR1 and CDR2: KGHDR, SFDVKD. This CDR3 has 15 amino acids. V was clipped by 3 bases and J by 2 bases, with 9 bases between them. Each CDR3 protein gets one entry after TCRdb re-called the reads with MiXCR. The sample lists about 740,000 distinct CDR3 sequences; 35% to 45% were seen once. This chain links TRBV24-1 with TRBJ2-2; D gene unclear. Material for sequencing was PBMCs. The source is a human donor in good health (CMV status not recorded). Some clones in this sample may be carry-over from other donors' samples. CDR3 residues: CATSDDGGNTGELFF. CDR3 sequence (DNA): TGTGCCACCAGTGATGACGGCGGTAACACCGGGGAGCTGTTTTTT.